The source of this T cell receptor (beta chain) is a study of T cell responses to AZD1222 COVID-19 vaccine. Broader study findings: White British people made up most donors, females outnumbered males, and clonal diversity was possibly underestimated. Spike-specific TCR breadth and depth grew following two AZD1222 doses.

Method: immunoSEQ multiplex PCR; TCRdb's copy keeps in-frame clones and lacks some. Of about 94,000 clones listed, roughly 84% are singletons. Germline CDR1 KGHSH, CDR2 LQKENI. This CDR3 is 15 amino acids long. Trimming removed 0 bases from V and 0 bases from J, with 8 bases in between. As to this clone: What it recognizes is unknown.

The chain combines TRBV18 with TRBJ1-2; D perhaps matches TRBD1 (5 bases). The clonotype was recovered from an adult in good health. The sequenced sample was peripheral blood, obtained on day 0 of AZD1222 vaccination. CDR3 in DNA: TGTGCCAGCTCACCACCGACAGCCACTAACTATGGCTACACCTTC. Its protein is CASSPPTATNYGYTF. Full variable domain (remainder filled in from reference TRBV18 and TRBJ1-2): NAGVMQNPRHLVRRRGQEARLRCSPMKGHSHVYWYRQLPEEGLKFMVYLQKENIIDESGMPKERFSAEFPKEGPSILRIQQVVRGDSAAYFCASSPPTATNYGYTFGSGTRLTVV.